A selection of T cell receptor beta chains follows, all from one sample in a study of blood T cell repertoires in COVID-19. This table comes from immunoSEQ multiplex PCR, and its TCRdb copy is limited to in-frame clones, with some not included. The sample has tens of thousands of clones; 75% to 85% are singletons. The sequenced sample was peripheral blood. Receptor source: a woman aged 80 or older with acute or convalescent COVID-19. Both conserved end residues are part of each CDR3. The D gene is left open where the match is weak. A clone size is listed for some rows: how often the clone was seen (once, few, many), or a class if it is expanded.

CDR3 protein: CASSLNTYQGETQYF
CDR3 DNA: TGTGCCAGCAGCTTGAATACCTACCAGGGAGAGACCCAGTACTTC
V gene: TRBV11-2
J gene: TRBJ2-5
clone size: -
D gene: -

CDR3 protein: CAWRAGTGGFYEQYF
CDR3 DNA: TGTGCCTGGAGGGCGGGGACAGGGGGCTTTTACGAGCAGTACTTC
V gene: TRBV30
J gene: TRBJ2-7
clone size: once
D gene: TRBD1

CDR3 protein: CASSVGGNKNIQYF
CDR3 DNA: TGTGCCAGCAGCGTAGGGGGCAACAAAAACATTCAGTACTTC
V gene: TRBV9
J gene: TRBJ2-4
clone size: -
D gene: -

CDR3 protein: CAWSGQTSNQPQHF
CDR3 DNA: TGTGCCTGGAGTGGACAGACTAGCAATCAGCCCCAGCATTTT
V gene: TRBV30
J gene: TRBJ1-5
clone size: -
D gene: -

CDR3 protein: CASSPDINYGYTF
CDR3 DNA: TGTGCCAGCAGCCCGGACATTAACTATGGCTACACCTTC
V gene: TRBV9
J gene: TRBJ1-2
clone size: -
D gene: -

CDR3 protein: CAISESTGAAFF
CDR3 DNA: TGTGCCATCAGTGAGTCTACAGGGGCTGCTTTCTTT
V gene: TRBV10-3
J gene: TRBJ1-1
clone size: -
D gene: TRBD1

CDR3 protein: CASSVELRVPEQYF
CDR3 DNA: TGTGCCAGCAGTGTGGAGCTACGAGTTCCGGAGCAGTACTTC
V gene: TRBV2
J gene: TRBJ2-7
clone size: -
D gene: -

CDR3 protein: CATSRGQTATNEKLFF
CDR3 DNA: TGTGCCACCAGCAGAGGACAGACCGCAACTAATGAAAAACTGTTTTTT
V gene: TRBV15
J gene: TRBJ1-4
clone size: -
D gene: -

CDR3 protein: CASSRTANTEAFF
CDR3 DNA: TGTGCCAGCTCGAGGACAGCGAACACTGAAGCTTTCTTT
V gene: TRBV18
J gene: TRBJ1-1
clone size: -
D gene: -

CDR3 protein: CSVARDRAEQYF
CDR3 DNA: TGCAGCGTCGCCCGGGACAGGGCCGAGCAGTACTTC
V gene: TRBV29-1
J gene: TRBJ2-7
clone size: -
D gene: TRBD1

CDR3 protein: CASSLEGTLTKYNEQFF
CDR3 DNA: TGTGCCAGCAGCTTAGAGGGCACGTTGACTAAATACAATGAGCAGTTCTTC
V gene: TRBV7-7
J gene: TRBJ2-1
clone size: -
D gene: -

CDR3 protein: CASSQDSLGLRRGETQYF
CDR3 DNA: TGCGCCAGCAGCCAAGATTCACTAGGGCTCCGGAGGGGAGAGACCCAGTACTTC
V gene: TRBV4-1
J gene: TRBJ2-5
clone size: -
D gene: -

CDR3 protein: CASSQGGLNNEQFF
CDR3 DNA: TGTGCCAGCAGCCAAGGAGGACTGAACAATGAGCAGTTCTTC
V gene: TRBV3-1/TRBV3-2
J gene: TRBJ2-1
clone size: -
D gene: -

CDR3 protein: CASSPPGEGGRYTEAFF
CDR3 DNA: TGTGCCAGCAGCCCCCCAGGGGAAGGAGGTCGGTACACTGAAGCTTTCTTT
V gene: TRBV9
J gene: TRBJ1-1
clone size: -
D gene: -

CDR3 protein: CSVDNSGYEQYF
CDR3 DNA: TGCAGCGTTGATAATAGCGGCTACGAGCAGTACTTC
V gene: TRBV29-1
J gene: TRBJ2-7
clone size: -
D gene: -

CDR3 protein: CASSARTGRTNEKLFF
CDR3 DNA: TGTGCCAGCAGCGCCCGGACAGGGAGAACTAATGAAAAACTGTTTTTT
V gene: TRBV7-8
J gene: TRBJ1-4
clone size: few
D gene: TRBD1

CDR3 protein: CSVTGNEQFF
CDR3 DNA: TGCAGCGTTACGGGGAATGAGCAGTTCTTC
V gene: TRBV29-1
J gene: TRBJ2-1
clone size: medium-sized
D gene: -

CDR3 protein: CASSVRQGMNTEAFF
CDR3 DNA: TGTGCCAGCAGCGTAAGACAGGGGATGAACACTGAAGCTTTCTTT
V gene: TRBV7-8
J gene: TRBJ1-1
clone size: -
D gene: TRBD1

CDR3 protein: CASSHVPGQASAGANVLTF
CDR3 DNA: TGCGCCAGCAGCCATGTCCCGGGACAGGCCTCGGCTGGGGCCAACGTCCTGACTTTC
V gene: TRBV5-1
J gene: TRBJ2-6
clone size: -
D gene: TRBD1

CDR3 protein: CASSIQGIGTEAFF
CDR3 DNA: TGTGCCAGTAGTATTCAGGGGATTGGCACTGAAGCTTTCTTT
V gene: TRBV19
J gene: TRBJ1-1
clone size: -
D gene: -

CDR3 protein: CRAGAGNTIYF
CDR3 DNA: TGCAGGGCGGGGGCCGGAAACACCATATATTTT
V gene: TRBV20-1
J gene: TRBJ1-3
clone size: -
D gene: -

CDR3 protein: CASSTDRVAGELFF
CDR3 DNA: TGTGCCAGCTCAACGGACAGGGTAGCCGGGGAGCTGTTTTTT
V gene: TRBV18
J gene: TRBJ2-2
clone size: -
D gene: TRBD1

CDR3 protein: CATSRDVSGWDQPQHF
CDR3 DNA: TGTGCCACCAGCAGAGATGTGTCAGGGTGGGATCAGCCCCAGCATTTT
V gene: TRBV15
J gene: TRBJ1-5
clone size: once
D gene: -

CDR3 protein: CATSRSTSGVGEQYF
CDR3 DNA: TGTGCCACCAGCAGATCGACTAGCGGGGTGGGCGAGCAGTACTTC
V gene: TRBV15
J gene: TRBJ2-7
clone size: -
D gene: TRBD2

CDR3 protein: CATSGGRGILNEQFF
CDR3 DNA: TGTGCCACCAGTGGCGGGCGGGGGATCCTCAATGAGCAGTTCTTC
V gene: TRBV24-1
J gene: TRBJ2-1
clone size: -
D gene: TRBD2

CDR3 protein: CASSEQPRRLMNEQFF
CDR3 DNA: TGTGCCAGCAGTGAACAACCCCGGAGGTTAATGAATGAGCAGTTCTTC
V gene: TRBV6-1
J gene: TRBJ2-1
clone size: -
D gene: -

CDR3 protein: CASSLGGREVDTQYF
CDR3 DNA: TGTGCCAGCAGCTTAGGCGGGAGGGAGGTAGATACGCAGTATTTT
V gene: TRBV7-2
J gene: TRBJ2-3
clone size: -
D gene: TRBD2

CDR3 protein: CASSLRGNTEAFF
CDR3 DNA: TGTGCCAGCAGTTTGCGCGGTAACACTGAAGCTTTCTTT
V gene: TRBV27
J gene: TRBJ1-1
clone size: -
D gene: -

CDR3 protein: CASSIGLAGGSPGELFF
CDR3 DNA: TGCGCCAGCAGCATAGGACTAGCGGGAGGGTCCCCCGGGGAGCTGTTTTTT
V gene: TRBV5-1
J gene: TRBJ2-2
clone size: -
D gene: TRBD2

CDR3 protein: CARRTSLTSGGANTQYF
CDR3 DNA: TGCGCCAGACGAACCTCACTCACTAGCGGGGGGGCCAATACGCAGTATTTT
V gene: TRBV10-1
J gene: TRBJ2-3
clone size: -
D gene: TRBD2

CDR3 protein: CASTVLAGVFSAGELFF
CDR3 DNA: TGTGCCAGCACCGTACTAGCGGGAGTTTTTAGCGCCGGGGAGCTGTTTTTT
V gene: TRBV5-6
J gene: TRBJ2-2
clone size: few
D gene: TRBD2

CDR3 protein: CASTSGSRNNEQFF
CDR3 DNA: TGTGCCAGCACTAGCGGGAGCAGGAACAATGAGCAGTTCTTC
V gene: TRBV27
J gene: TRBJ2-1
clone size: -
D gene: TRBD2

CDR3 protein: CASSIRPGLAGAGDEQFF
CDR3 DNA: TGTGCCAGTAGTATACGACCCGGGCTAGCGGGAGCAGGAGATGAGCAGTTCTTC
V gene: TRBV19
J gene: TRBJ2-1
clone size: -
D gene: TRBD2

CDR3 protein: CASMRVNTEAFF
CDR3 DNA: TGTGCCAGCATGAGGGTTAACACTGAAGCTTTCTTT
V gene: TRBV7-2
J gene: TRBJ1-1
clone size: -
D gene: -

CDR3 protein: CASSPGQVWSYGYTF
CDR3 DNA: TGCGCCAGCAGCCCGGGACAGGTTTGGTCCTATGGCTACACCTTC
V gene: TRBV5-1
J gene: TRBJ1-2
clone size: -
D gene: TRBD1

CDR3 protein: CASSFTGKSETQYF
CDR3 DNA: TGTGCCAGCAGTTTCACAGGTAAATCAGAGACCCAGTACTTC
V gene: TRBV3-1/TRBV3-2
J gene: TRBJ2-5
clone size: few
D gene: -

CDR3 protein: CASSPGQGVQEKLFF
CDR3 DNA: TGTGCCAGCAGCCCGGGACAGGGAGTTCAGGAAAAACTGTTTTTT
V gene: TRBV5-4
J gene: TRBJ1-4
clone size: -
D gene: TRBD1

CDR3 protein: CASSQTGDGNTIYF
CDR3 DNA: TGTGCCAGCAGTCAAACAGGGGATGGAAACACCATATATTTT
V gene: TRBV7-9
J gene: TRBJ1-3
clone size: -
D gene: TRBD1

CDR3 protein: CASSLRGLRYGYTF
CDR3 DNA: TGTGCCAGCTCACTACGCGGTCTTCGCTATGGCTACACCTTC
V gene: TRBV18
J gene: TRBJ1-2
clone size: many
D gene: -

CDR3 protein: CASSFQRSYGYTF
CDR3 DNA: TGTGCCAGCAGTTTTCAGCGCTCCTATGGCTACACCTTC
V gene: TRBV6-6
J gene: TRBJ1-2
clone size: -
D gene: -